This T cell receptor beta chain was documented in a study of persistence of HIV-infected CD4 T cells. Background on the study: A larger, less memory-rich fraction responded to anti-CD3/anti-CD28 beads than to antigen.

This was the immunoSEQ version 4 assay in survey mode. Measured with immunoSEQ multiplex PCR; TCRdb has only the in-frame clones, and not every one. Among 37,000 or so clones listed, 80% to 90% were seen once. Points on this clone: What it recognizes is unknown.

Nonspecific anti-CD3/anti-CD28 bead stimulation represents the broad CD4+ T cell repertoire. Responding CD4+ T cells were sorted by upregulation of both CD40 ligand and CD69. For at least 4 years, plasma HIV-1 RNA was undetectable (<50 copies/mL). Findings and caveats of the study: Antigen-responding cells were enriched for degenerate expanded CDR3beta sequences. Rare CMV-responding cells carrying HIV-1 proviruses were not analyzed separately for TCR.

The TCR comes from an adult man with HIV who was CMV-seropositive. Sequenced here: CD4+ T cells sorted from PBMCs after approximately 18-hour stimulation, sampled from a patient who received antiretroviral therapy.

CDR3 sequence reads: CAISVSGRETQYF. The CDR3 nucleotides read TGTGCCATCAGTGTTAGCGGTCGGGAGACCCAGTACTTC. This chain uses TRBV10-3 with TRBJ2-5; tentative D call: TRBD2 (6 bases). From germline, CDR1 is ENHRY and CDR2 SYGVKD. The CDR3 has 13 residues. V lost 4 bases and J lost 5, with 11 bases in between.